This T cell receptor beta chain was captured in a study of T cells in narcolepsy. Study information: Donors had narcolepsy type 1 or type 2, or were healthy controls.

The study's findings and limits: Same-patient CSF and blood CD4+ T cell clonotypes included HCRT-specific and TRIB2-specific autoreactive ones. Some memory CD4+ repertoires had no autoreactive clone sequences.

The CDR3 spans 17 residues. Germline V gives CDR1 MGHRA, CDR2 YSYEKL. V was cut by 4 bases and J by 4 bases, with 23 bases left in between. Repertoires were generated with immunoSEQ multiplex PCR, while TCRdb's copy carries only in-frame clones and drops some. The sample contains some 16,000 clones, approximately 85% of which appear only once. Points on this clone: The antigen remains unidentified.

Sequencing used memory (CD45RA-) CD4+ T cells from blood. The receptor was isolated from a human donor in good health. V and J are TRBV4-1 and TRBJ2-7, with D possibly TRBD1 on 6 matching bases. CDR3 nucleotides: TGCGCCAGCAGCCCACTGAAGGGATCAGGGGATTGGTACGAGCAGTACTTC. It specifies CASSPLKGSGDWYEQYF.